The 5 T cell receptor beta chains presented below share a single source sample, sequenced in a study of shared clonotypes between healthy human individuals (dated by TCRdb to about 2020). Preparation of the library involved the immunoSEQ multiplex PCR assay. The immuneACCESS repertoire file appears here via TCRdb, limited to in-frame rearrangements. These files lack a portion of the clones; in checked studies, under half of the deficit traces to unresolved V genes, and the cause of the others is not known. This sample gives around 2,000,000 clones in total; about 93% of them show up just once. The top ten clones comprise around 1.7% of the sample. CD8 naive samples consisted of CD45RO-negative cells that were positively selected for CCR7, yielding a CD45RA+CCR7+ population without TemRA cells. The sample consisted of naive CD8+ T cells from PBMCs. The cell subset or site label corresponds to: CD45RA+CCR7+. These receptor sequences come from a man younger than 35 in good health. Some clones in this sample may be carry-over from other donors' samples.

This chain uses TRBV29-1 with TRBJ2-7; 13 nucleotides align to TRBD2. This CDR3 has 16 residues. V gave up 7 bases and J gave up 2 bases; unmatched junction bases: 11. The V gene's germline CDR1 is SQVTM and CDR2 ANQGSEA. CDR3 in amino acids: CSGGGLAGTSPYEQYF. The CDR3 nucleotides are TGCAGCGGGGGGGGACTAGCGGGAACAAGCCCCTACGAGCAGTACTTC.

The rearrangement links TRBV27 to TRBJ2-1, with 10 bases that match TRBD2. J lost 4 bases, V lost 4 bases, and 1 base had no gene match. CDR3 size: 14 residues. Germline lookup yields CDR1 MNHEY and CDR2 SMNVEV (reference sequence). In DNA, the CDR3 is TGTGCCAGCAGTTATAGCGGGGGGTACAATGAGCAGTTCTTC. It is translated as CASSYSGGYNEQFF.

This chain connects TRBV29-1 to TRBJ2-1, with TRBD2 matching over 10 bases. CDR3 size: 15 residues. The V segment lost 2 bases and the J segment 6 bases; nucleotides outside the gene matches: 7. CDR1 is SQVTM and CDR2 is ANQGSEA in the germline V gene. In DNA, the CDR3 is TGCAGCGTTGAAACGCCACTAGCGGGGCCCAATGAGCAGTTCTTC. This sequence encodes CSVETPLAGPNEQFF.

This clone has a single count. The chain is built from TRBV28 and TRBJ1-5, with D unclear. Germline V gene sequence: CDR1 MDHEN, CDR2 SYDVKM. The CDR3 has 14 amino acids. With 6 bases removed from V and 6 bases from J, the gap between germline ends came to 15 bases. CDR3 region: CASSHTWGSQPQHF. In DNA, the CDR3 is TGTGCCAGCAGCCATACCTGGGGTTCTCAGCCCCAGCATTTT.

The chain is built from TRBV5-1 and TRBJ2-1, with 13 bases that match TRBD2. Germline trimming cut 0 bases from V and 1 base from J; bases unmatched to any gene: 7. This CDR3 region has 19 residues. Germline lookup yields CDR1 SGHRS and CDR2 YFSETQ. This CDR3 is CASSLVTSGRARSYNEQFF. The CDR3 region has the DNA TGCGCCAGCAGCTTGGTTACTAGCGGGAGGGCCAGGTCCTACAATGAGCAGTTCTTC. Filled out from reference TRBV5-1 and TRBJ2-1, the complete variable domain reads KAGVTQTPRYLIKTRGQQVTLSCSPISGHRSVSWYQQTPGQGLQFLFEYFSETQRNKGNFPGRFSGRQFSNSRSEMNVSTLELGDSALYLCASSLVTSGRARSYNEQFFGPGTRLTVL.